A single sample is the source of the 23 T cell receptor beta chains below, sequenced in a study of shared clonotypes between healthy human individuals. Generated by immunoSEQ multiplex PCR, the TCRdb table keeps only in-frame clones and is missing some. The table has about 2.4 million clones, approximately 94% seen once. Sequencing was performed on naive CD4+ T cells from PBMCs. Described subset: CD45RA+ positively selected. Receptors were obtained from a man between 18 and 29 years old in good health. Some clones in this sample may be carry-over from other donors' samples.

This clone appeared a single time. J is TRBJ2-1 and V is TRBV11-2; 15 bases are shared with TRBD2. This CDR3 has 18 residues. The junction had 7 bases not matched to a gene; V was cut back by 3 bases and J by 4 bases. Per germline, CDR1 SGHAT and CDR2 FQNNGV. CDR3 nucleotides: TGTGCCAGCAGCTTCGGACTAGCGGGAGGGCCGGTTTACAATGAGCAGTTCTTC. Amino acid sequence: CASSFGLAGGPVYNEQFF.

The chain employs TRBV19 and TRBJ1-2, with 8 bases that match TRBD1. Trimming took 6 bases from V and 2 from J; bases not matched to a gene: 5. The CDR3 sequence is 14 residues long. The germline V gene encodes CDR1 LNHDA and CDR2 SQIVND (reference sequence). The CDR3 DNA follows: TGTGCCAGTAGGGGGACAGGATCAAACTATGGCTACACCTTC. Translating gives CASRGTGSNYGYTF.

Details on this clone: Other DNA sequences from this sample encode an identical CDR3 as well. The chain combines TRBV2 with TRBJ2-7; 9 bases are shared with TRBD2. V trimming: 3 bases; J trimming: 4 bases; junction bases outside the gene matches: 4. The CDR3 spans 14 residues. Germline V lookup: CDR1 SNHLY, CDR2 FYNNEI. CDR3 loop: CASSEGGRGYEQYF. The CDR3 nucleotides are TGTGCCAGCAGTGAGGGCGGGAGGGGGTACGAGCAGTACTTC.

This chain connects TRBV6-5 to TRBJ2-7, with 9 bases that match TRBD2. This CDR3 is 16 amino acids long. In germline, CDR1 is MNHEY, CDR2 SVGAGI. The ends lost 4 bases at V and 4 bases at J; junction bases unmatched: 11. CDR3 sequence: CASSFLEGSGGYEQYF. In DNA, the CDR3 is TGTGCCAGCAGTTTCCTCGAAGGTAGCGGGGGATACGAGCAGTACTTC.

The CDR3: CASKRASYEQYF. CDR3 in DNA: TGTGCCAGCAAGCGGGCCTCCTACGAGCAGTACTTC. J is TRBJ2-7 and V is TRBV28; TRBD2 is a possible D gene (6 bases). V lost 7 bases, J lost 0 bases, and 7 bases lay in between. This CDR3 is built from 12 residues. Germline CDR1 reads MDHEN; CDR2 reads SYDVKM.

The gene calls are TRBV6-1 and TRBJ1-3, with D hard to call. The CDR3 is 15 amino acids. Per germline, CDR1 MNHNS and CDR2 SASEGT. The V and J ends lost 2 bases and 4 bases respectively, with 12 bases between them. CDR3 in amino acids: CASSEYLWSGNTIYF. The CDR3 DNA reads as TGTGCCAGCAGTGAATACCTATGGTCCGGAAACACCATATATTTT.

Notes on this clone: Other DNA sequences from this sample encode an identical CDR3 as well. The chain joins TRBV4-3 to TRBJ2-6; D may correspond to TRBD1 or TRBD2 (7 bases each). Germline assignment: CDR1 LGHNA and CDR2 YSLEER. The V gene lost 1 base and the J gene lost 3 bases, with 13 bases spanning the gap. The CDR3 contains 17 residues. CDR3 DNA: TGCGCCAGCAGCCAAGCCCCAGGGGGGGATGGGGCCAACGTCCTGACTTTC. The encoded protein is CASSQAPGGDGANVLTF.

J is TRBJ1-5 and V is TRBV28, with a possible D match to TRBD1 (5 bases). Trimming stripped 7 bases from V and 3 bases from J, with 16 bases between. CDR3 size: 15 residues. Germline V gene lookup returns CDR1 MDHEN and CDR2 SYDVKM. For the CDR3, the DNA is TGTGCCAGCACCTGGGGCAGTAACAACAATCAGCCCCAGCATTTT. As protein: CASTWGSNNNQPQHF.

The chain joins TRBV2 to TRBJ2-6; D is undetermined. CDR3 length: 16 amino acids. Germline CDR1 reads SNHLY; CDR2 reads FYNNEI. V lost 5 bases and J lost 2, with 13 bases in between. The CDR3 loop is CASSRAGAPGANVLTF. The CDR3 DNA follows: TGTGCCAGCAGTAGAGCAGGTGCCCCTGGGGCCAACGTCCTGACTTTC.

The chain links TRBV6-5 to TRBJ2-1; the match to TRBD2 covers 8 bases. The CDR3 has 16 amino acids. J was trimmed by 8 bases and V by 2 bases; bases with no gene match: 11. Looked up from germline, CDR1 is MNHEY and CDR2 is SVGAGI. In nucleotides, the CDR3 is TGTGCCAGCAGTTACCCCCGGGAGGGTCTAGGGTATGAGCAGTTCTTC. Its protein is CASSYPREGLGYEQFF.

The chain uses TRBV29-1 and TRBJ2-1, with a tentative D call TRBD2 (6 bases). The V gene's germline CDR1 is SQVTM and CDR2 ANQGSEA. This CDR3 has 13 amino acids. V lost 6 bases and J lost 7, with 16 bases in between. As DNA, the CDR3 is TGCAGCGTCCTATTCGCGGGAACAAATGAGCAGTTCTTC. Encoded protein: CSVLFAGTNEQFF.

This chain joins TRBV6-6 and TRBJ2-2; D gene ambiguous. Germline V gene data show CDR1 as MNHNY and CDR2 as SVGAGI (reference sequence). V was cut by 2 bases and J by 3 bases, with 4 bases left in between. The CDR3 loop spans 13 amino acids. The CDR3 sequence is CASSYSHTGELFF. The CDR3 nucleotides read TGTGCCAGCAGTTACAGTCACACCGGGGAGCTGTTTTTT.

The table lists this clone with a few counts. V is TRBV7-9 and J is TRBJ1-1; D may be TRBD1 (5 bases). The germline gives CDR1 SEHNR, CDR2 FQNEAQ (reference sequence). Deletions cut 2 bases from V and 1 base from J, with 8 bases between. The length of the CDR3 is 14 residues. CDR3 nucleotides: TGTGCCAGCAGCTTACCAGGGAAGAACACTGAAGCTTTCTTT. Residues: CASSLPGKNTEAFF. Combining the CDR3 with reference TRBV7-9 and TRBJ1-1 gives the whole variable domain DTGVSQNPRHKITKRGQNVTFRCDPISEHNRLYWYRQTLGQGPEFLTYFQNEAQLEKSRLLSDRFSAERPKGSFSTLEIQRTEQGDSAMYLCASSLPGKNTEAFFGQGTRLTVV.

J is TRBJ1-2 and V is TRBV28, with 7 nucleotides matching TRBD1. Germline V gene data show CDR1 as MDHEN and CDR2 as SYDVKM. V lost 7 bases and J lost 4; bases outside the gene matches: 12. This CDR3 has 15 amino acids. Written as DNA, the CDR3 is TGTGCCAGCACTCTACAGAAGGGGGCGGGCTATGGCTACACCTTC. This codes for CASTLQKGAGYGYTF.

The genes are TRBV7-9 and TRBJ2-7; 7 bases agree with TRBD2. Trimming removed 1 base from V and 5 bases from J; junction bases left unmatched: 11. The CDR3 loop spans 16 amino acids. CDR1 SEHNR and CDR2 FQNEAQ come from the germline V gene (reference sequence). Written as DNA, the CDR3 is TGTGCCAGCAGCTTAGTGGCGGGAGAGGTTCGAGACGAGCAGTACTTC. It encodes CASSLVAGEVRDEQYF.

CDR3 amino acids: CATNLPGTGTQEKLFF. CDR3 in DNA: TGTGCCACCAACCTCCCGGGAACGGGGACGCAGGAAAAACTGTTTTTT. The chain uses TRBV19 and TRBJ1-4; possible D gene TRBD1, 5 bases. CDR3 size: 16 residues. Between the trimmed V and J ends, which lost 10 bases and 8 bases, there was a span of 26 bases. From germline, CDR1 is LNHDA and CDR2 SQIVND (reference sequence). The full variable domain, its missing parts supplied by reference TRBV19 and TRBJ1-4, is DGGITQSPKYLFRKEGQNVTLSCEQNLNHDAMYWYRQDPGQGLRLIYYSQIVNDFQKGDIAEGYSVSREKKESFPLTVTSAQKNPTAFYLCATNLPGTGTQEKLFFGSGTQLSVL.

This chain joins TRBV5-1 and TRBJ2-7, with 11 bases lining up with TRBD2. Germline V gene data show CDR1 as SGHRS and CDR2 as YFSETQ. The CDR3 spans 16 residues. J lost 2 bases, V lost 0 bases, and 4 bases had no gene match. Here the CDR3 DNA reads TGCGCCAGCAGCTTGGTCCTAGCGGGAGGTCCCTACGAGCAGTACTTC. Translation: CASSLVLAGGPYEQYF.

The CDR3 DNA follows: TGTGCCAGCAGTGGACAGCAAGAGACCCAGTACTTC. This gives the protein CASSGQQETQYF. This chain joins TRBV6-4 and TRBJ2-5, with a possible D match to TRBD1 (5 bases). The germline V gene has CDR1 MRHNA and CDR2 SNTAGT. The CDR3 covers 12 residues. V was trimmed by 4 bases and J by 2 bases, leaving 5 bases between them.

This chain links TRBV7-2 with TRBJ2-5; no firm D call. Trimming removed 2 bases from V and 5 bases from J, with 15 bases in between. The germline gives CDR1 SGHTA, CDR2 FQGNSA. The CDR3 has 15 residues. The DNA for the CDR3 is TGTGCCAGCAGCTTAACCTTGCGCCTCTGGGAGACCCAGTACTTC. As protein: CASSLTLRLWETQYF.

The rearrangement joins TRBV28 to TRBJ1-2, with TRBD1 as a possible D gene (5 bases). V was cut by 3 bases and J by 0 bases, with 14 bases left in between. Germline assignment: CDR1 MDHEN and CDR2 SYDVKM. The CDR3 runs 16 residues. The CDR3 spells CASSLPGFWTNYGYTF. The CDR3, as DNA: TGTGCCAGCAGTTTGCCAGGGTTCTGGACTAACTATGGCTACACCTTC.

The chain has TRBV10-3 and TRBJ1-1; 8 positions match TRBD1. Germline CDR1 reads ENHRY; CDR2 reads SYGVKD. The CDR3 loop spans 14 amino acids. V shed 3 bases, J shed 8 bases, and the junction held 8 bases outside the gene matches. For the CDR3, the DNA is TGTGCCATCAGTGAATCAGGGGGCGCCGGAGAAGCTTTCTTT. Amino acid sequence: CAISESGGAGEAFF.

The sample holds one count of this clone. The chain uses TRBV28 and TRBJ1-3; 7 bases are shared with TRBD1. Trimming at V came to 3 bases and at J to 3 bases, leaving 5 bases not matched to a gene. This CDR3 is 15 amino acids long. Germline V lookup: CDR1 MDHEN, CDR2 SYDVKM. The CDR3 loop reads CASSLGRQGGNTIYF. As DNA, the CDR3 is TGTGCCAGCAGTTTGGGGAGACAGGGTGGAAACACCATATATTTT. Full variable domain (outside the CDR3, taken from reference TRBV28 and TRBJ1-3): DVKVTQSSRYLVKRTGEKVFLECVQDMDHENMFWYRQDPGLGLRLIYFSYDVKMKEKGDIPEGYSVSREKKERFSLILESASTNQTSMYLCASSLGRQGGNTIYFGEGSWLTVV.

This chain's CDR3 is CSARLTVGSYEQYF. The CDR3 region has the DNA TGCAGCGCTCGCTTAACAGTGGGGTCCTACGAGCAGTACTTC. The chain links TRBV29-1 to TRBJ2-7; no clear D. In germline, CDR1 is SQVTM, CDR2 ANQGSEA. Trimming took 7 bases from V and 1 from J, leaving 17 bases between them. This CDR3 contains 14 residues.